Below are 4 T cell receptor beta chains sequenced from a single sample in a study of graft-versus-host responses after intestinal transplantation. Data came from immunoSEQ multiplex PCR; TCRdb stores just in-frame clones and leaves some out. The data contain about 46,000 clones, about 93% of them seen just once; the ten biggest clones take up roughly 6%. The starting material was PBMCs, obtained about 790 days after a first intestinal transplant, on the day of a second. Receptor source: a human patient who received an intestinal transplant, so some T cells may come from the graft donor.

CDR3 loop: CASSLRVGSSSGNTIYF. CDR3 sequence (DNA): TGTGCCAGCTCACTCCGGGTGGGGTCCAGCTCTGGAAACACCATATATTTT. The genes are TRBV18 and TRBJ1-3; D remains ambiguous. V gave up 4 bases and J gave up 0 bases, with 16 bases separating them. Germline lookup yields CDR1 KGHSH and CDR2 LQKENI. This CDR3 region has 17 residues.

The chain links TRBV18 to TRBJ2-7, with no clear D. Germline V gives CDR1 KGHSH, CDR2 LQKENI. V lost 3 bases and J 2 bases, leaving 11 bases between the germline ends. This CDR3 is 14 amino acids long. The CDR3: CASSPSGSPYEQYF. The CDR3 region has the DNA TGTGCCAGCTCACCTTCTGGGTCTCCCTACGAGCAGTACTTC.

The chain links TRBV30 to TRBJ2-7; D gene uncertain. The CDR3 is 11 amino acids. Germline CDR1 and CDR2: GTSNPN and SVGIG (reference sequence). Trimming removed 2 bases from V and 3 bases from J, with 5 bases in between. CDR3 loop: CAWSQNYEQYF. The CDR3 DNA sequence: TGTGCCTGGAGTCAGAACTACGAGCAGTACTTC.

The CDR3: CASSRPNFAAISGNTIYF. CDR3 nucleotide sequence: TGTGCCAGCAGTCGACCCAACTTCGCAGCGATCTCTGGAAACACCATATATTTT. The rearrangement joins TRBV28 to TRBJ1-3, with D uncertain. Trimming stripped 5 bases from V and 0 bases from J, with 20 bases between. The CDR3 length is 18 residues. CDR1 MDHEN and CDR2 SYDVKM come from the germline V gene.